This TCR beta chain originates from a study of T cell repertoires in cytomegalovirus infection. Study details: Selected CMV epitopes included recently identified HLA-C-restricted ones as well as well-studied HLA-B-restricted ones. Public TCR beta signatures provided an indication of both CMV infection and a matching HLA type.

Broader study findings: There were HLA-C-restricted CMV-specific TCR beta clonotypes dominating the ex vivo response. Of the TCR beta families, the public ones yielded a cumulative frequency that identified carriers of CMV plus the relevant HLA.

Using its own MiXCR run on the reads, TCRdb lists one record per CDR3 protein. The sample records hundreds of thousands of distinct CDR3 sequences, roughly 30% being singletons. V dropped 5 bases and J dropped 7; count of bases not matched to a gene: 5. Germline V lookup: CDR1 MNHEY, CDR2 SMNVEV (reference sequence). The CDR3 is 12 residues long. This clonotype has only a few counts. The target antigen is unknown. The chain uses TRBV27 and TRBJ2-7, with 7 bases matching TRBD2. The sample consisted of cultured CD8+ T cells from PBMCs, taken from culture after CMV antigen stimulation. The source is a human donor in good health (CMV status not recorded). Some clones in this sample may be carry-over from other donors' samples. DNA for the CDR3: TGTGCCAGCAGTGGCGCCGGGGGGGAGCAGTACTTC. Translated: CASSGAGGEQYF.